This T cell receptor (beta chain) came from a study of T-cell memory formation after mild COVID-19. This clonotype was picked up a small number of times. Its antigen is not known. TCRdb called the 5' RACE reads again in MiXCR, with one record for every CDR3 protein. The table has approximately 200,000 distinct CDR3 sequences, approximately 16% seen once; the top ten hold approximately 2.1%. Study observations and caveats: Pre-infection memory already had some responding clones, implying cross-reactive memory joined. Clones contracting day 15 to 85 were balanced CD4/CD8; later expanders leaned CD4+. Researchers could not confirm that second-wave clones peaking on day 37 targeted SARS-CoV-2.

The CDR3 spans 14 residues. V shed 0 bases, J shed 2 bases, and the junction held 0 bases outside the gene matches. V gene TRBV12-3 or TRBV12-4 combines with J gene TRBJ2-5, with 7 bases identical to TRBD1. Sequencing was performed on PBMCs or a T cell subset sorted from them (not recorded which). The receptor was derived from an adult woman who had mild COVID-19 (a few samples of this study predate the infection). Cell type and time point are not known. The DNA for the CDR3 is TGTGCCAGCAGTTTAGCGACAGGGCAAGAGACCCAGTACTTC. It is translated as CASSLATGQETQYF.